The present T cell receptor beta chain was sequenced within a study of T cell responses to AZD1222 COVID-19 vaccine. Details on this clone: What it binds is unknown.

Findings and caveats of the study: The sample set comprised mostly white British donors with more females, and clonal diversity was possibly underestimated.

The assay was immunoSEQ multiplex PCR, and TCRdb's table has in-frame clones only and misses some. Of under 200,000 clones listed, 94% are singletons. This TCR was recovered from an adult in good health. The sample was peripheral blood, taken on day 0 of AZD1222 vaccination.

In DNA, the CDR3 is TGCGCCAGCAGCTTGGCCGGAGGGTTTGACACCATATATTTT. It is translated as CASSLAGGFDTIYF. The J gene is TRBJ1-3, the V gene TRBV5-1; D gene unclear. This CDR3 has 14 amino acids. Germline loops: CDR1 SGHRS, CDR2 YFSETQ. The V gene lost 0 bases and the J gene lost 8 bases, with 12 bases spanning the gap. Supplemented by reference TRBV5-1 and TRBJ1-3, the full variable domain reads KAGVTQTPRYLIKTRGQQVTLSCSPISGHRSVSWYQQTPGQGLQFLFEYFSETQRNKGNFPGRFSGRQFSNSRSEMNVSTLELGDSALYLCASSLAGGFDTIYFGEGSWLTVV.